The 4 T cell receptor beta chains below all came from one sample that was sequenced in a study of T cell repertoires in cytomegalovirus infection. TCRdb reanalysed the reads using MiXCR and keeps one entry per CDR3 protein. The table records about 57,000 distinct CDR3 sequences, 20% to 25% of them present only once. Their cognate antigens are unknown. Sequencing was performed on CD8+ T cells from cultured PBMCs, taken from culture after CMV antigen stimulation. The receptors were sampled from a human donor in good health (CMV status not recorded). Some clones in this sample may be carry-over from other donors' samples.

This sequence joins TRBV27 and TRBJ1-6; 7 bases are a match to TRBD1. V shed 5 bases and J 5 bases; nucleotides not matched to a gene: 6. The CDR3 is made up of 15 amino acids. Germline V gene data show CDR1 as MNHEY and CDR2 as SMNVEV (reference sequence). CDR3 nucleotides: TGTGCCAGCAGTACGCGACAGGGACATAATTCACCCCTCCACTTT. It is translated as CASSTRQGHNSPLHF.

The chain combines TRBV6-1 with TRBJ2-2, with D possibly TRBD1 on 7 matching bases. V lost 1 base to trimming and J lost 5 bases, with 11 bases between them. This CDR3 has 15 amino acids. CDR1 is MNHNS, CDR2 SASEGT, per germline. The CDR3 DNA sequence: TGTGCCAGCAGTGAAGAGGCAGGGGGGACCGGGGAGCTGTTTTTT. Translating it yields CASSEEAGGTGELFF.

The rearrangement links TRBV7-6 to TRBJ2-3; 9 positions match TRBD2. V dropped 6 bases and J dropped 2; count of bases not matched to a gene: 9. The CDR3 covers 16 residues. Germline loops: CDR1 SGHVS, CDR2 FNYEAQ. In DNA form, the CDR3 reads TGTGCCAGCAGTTGGAGCGGGGGGCAGAACACAGATACGCAGTATTTT. Its translation: CASSWSGGQNTDTQYF.

V gene TRBV6-1 combines with J gene TRBJ1-1; 8 bases map to TRBD1. Germline V gene sequence: CDR1 MNHNS, CDR2 SASEGT. With 5 bases clipped from V and 8 bases from J, the junction kept 7 bases outside the gene matches. This CDR3 is 13 amino acids long. CDR3 in amino acids: CASSPGRTGEAFF. The DNA for the CDR3 is TGTGCCAGCAGTCCCGGCCGGACAGGGGAAGCTTTCTTT.